This T cell receptor (beta chain) originates from a study of shared clonotypes between healthy human individuals. Researchers divided each subset's genomic DNA evenly across several immunoSEQ plates. TCRdb keeps only in-frame clones here, not all; method: immunoSEQ multiplex PCR. The table records over a million clones, around 98.5% of them present only once. The germline V gene encodes CDR1 SGHTA and CDR2 FQGNSA. This CDR3 is 13 amino acids long. The V gene lost 2 bases and the J gene lost 0 bases, with 4 bases spanning the gap. The sequenced sample was naive CD4+ T cells sorted from blood. The subset was: CD45RA+ positively selected. The gene calls are TRBV7-2 and TRBJ2-5; the D is unclear. The origin of this receptor is a man younger than 45 in good health. The CDR3: CASSLPHQETQYF. The CDR3 region has the DNA TGTGCCAGCAGCTTACCCCACCAAGAGACCCAGTACTTC.